These 17 T cell receptor beta chains were all obtained from the same sample, sequenced in a study of tissue T cells after allogeneic stem cell transplantation (dated by TCRdb to between 2021 and 2022). To prepare the library, the immunoSEQ multiplex PCR assay was applied. TCRdb carries this immuneACCESS record with in-frame sequences only. Its versions omit some clonotypes, under half of them owing to an unresolved V gene in the studies checked, with the rest unexplained. Recorded for this sample are approximately 5,300 clones; roughly three fifths of them occurred a single time. The ten largest clones represent about a fifth of the sample. Taken with the paper, the label for time point translates to: human tissue collected at research (rapid) autopsy. Sequencing was performed on tissue from the jejunum, taken at autopsy. The receptor source for this set is a male donor at least 60 years old with lung cancer.

This rearrangement joins TRBV4-3 to TRBJ2-2; TRBD2 agrees at 9 bases. The CDR3 has 17 amino acids. Germline CDR1 is LGHNA and CDR2 is YSLEER. Trimming at V came to 1 base and at J to 0 bases, leaving 3 bases not matched to a gene. The CDR3 region is CASSQVIAGANTGELFF. The CDR3 DNA reads as TGCGCCAGCAGCCAAGTAATAGCGGGGGCGAACACCGGGGAGCTGTTTTTT.

A remark on this clone: An end of the junction differs from the germline gene, which may be a read error. This specimen includes other DNA sequences encoding the same CDR3. The chain couples TRBV29-1 to TRBJ2-1; D possibly matches TRBD1 or TRBD2 (7 bases each). The germline CDR1 and CDR2 sequences are SQVTM and ANQGSEA. CDR3 length: 14 amino acids. CDR3 loop: CSVDQGEGVHEQFF. In DNA form, the CDR3 reads TGCAGCGTTGATCAGGGGGAGGGTGTACATGAGCAATTCTTC.

This clone has just a few counts. The chain recombines TRBV28 with TRBJ1-6; 10 bases are a match to TRBD1. CDR3 length: 17 amino acids. The V segment lost 5 bases and the J segment 8 bases; nucleotides outside the gene matches: 12. The germline gives CDR1 MDHEN, CDR2 SYDVKM. CDR3 coding DNA: TGTGCCAGCAGTCTGCCGATGACAGGGGGCGCAGATTCACCCCTCCACTTT. Translation: CASSLPMTGGADSPLHF.

The V call is TRBV30, the J call TRBJ1-4; D ambiguous. This CDR3 comprises 13 residues. Trimming removed 2 bases from V and 5 bases from J, with 9 bases in between. Germline V gives CDR1 GTSNPN, CDR2 SVGIG (reference sequence). The CDR3 loop is CAWSFGLNEKLFF. The CDR3, as DNA: TGTGCCTGGAGTTTCGGGTTAAATGAAAAACTGTTTTTT.

This clone has just one count. The chain has TRBV12-5 and TRBJ2-7, with unresolved D. This CDR3 comprises 9 residues. Deletions cut 3 bases from V and 12 bases from J, with 6 bases between. CDR1 is LGHNT and CDR2 is FRNRAP in the germline V gene. CDR3 loop: CASGFCAYF. The DNA for the CDR3 is TGTGCTAGTGGTTTCTGCGCGTACTTC.

V is TRBV5-4 and J is TRBJ2-7; perhaps D is TRBD1 or TRBD2 (5 bases each). Between the trimmed V and J ends, which lost 5 bases and 0 bases, there was a span of 9 bases. Germline CDR1 reads SGHNT; CDR2 reads YYREEE (reference sequence). This CDR3 region has 13 residues. CDR3 nucleotide sequence: TGTGCCAGCAGTAGGGGACGCTCCTACGAGCAGTACTTC. It is translated as CASSRGRSYEQYF.

This rearrangement joins TRBV5-1 to TRBJ2-2; no definite D call. V lost 3 bases to trimming and J lost 8 bases, with 14 bases between them. In germline, CDR1 is SGHRS, CDR2 YFSETQ. The CDR3 contains 14 residues. CDR3 region: CASSSVGNGGELFF. CDR3 nucleotide sequence: TGCGCCAGCAGCTCCGTGGGAAATGGAGGGGAGCTGTTTTTT.

The J gene is TRBJ2-1, the V gene TRBV5-6, with 12 bases that match TRBD2. The germline V gene has CDR1 SGHDT and CDR2 YYEEEE. This CDR3 region has 18 residues. Losses at the gene ends were 1 base for V and 0 bases for J; bases not matched to a gene: 5. CDR3 in DNA: TGTGCCAGCAGCTTGACTAGCGGGGGGCGGAGCTCCTACAATGAGCAGTTCTTC. It encodes CASSLTSGGRSSYNEQFF.

The chain joins TRBV6-2 or TRBV6-3 to TRBJ2-7; 7 bases map to TRBD2. V lost 6 bases, J lost 0 bases, and 5 bases stayed unmatched. Germline-derived CDR1 and CDR2 are MNHEY and SVGEGT. The CDR3 length is 14 residues. The CDR3 bases are TGTGCCAGCAGCGACGGACTAGTCTCCTACGAGCAGTACTTC. Its protein product is CASSDGLVSYEQYF.

The chain joins TRBV28 to TRBJ2-7; D gene uncertain. This CDR3 has 11 residues. Per the germline V gene, CDR1 is MDHEN and CDR2 is SYDVKM. Trimming pared 4 bases from V and 6 bases from J, leaving 7 bases between. The CDR3 nucleotides read TGTGCCAGCAGTTCGAGCATCGAGCAGTACTTC. Its protein product is CASSSSIEQYF.

By share of the sample, this clone is medium-sized. The chain joins TRBV6-6 to TRBJ1-1; D call uncertain. The germline V and J ends were trimmed by 1 base and 7 bases, with 19 bases remaining between them. The CDR3 has 16 amino acids. Germline values: CDR1 MNHNY, CDR2 SVGAGI (reference sequence). CDR3 sequence (DNA): TGTGCCAGCAGTTACTTTTCCCTTGAACCGGGAGTTGAAGCTTTCTTT. Residues: CASSYFSLEPGVEAFF.

In this sample, this clone turned up a few times. The chain recombines TRBV13 with TRBJ1-5, with a tentative D call TRBD1 (5 bases). Looked up from germline, CDR1 is PRHDT and CDR2 is FYEKMQ (reference sequence). V was shortened by 5 bases and J by 4 bases, with 12 bases between the two germline ends. The CDR3 covers 14 residues. Here the CDR3 reads CASSQGHINQPQHF. Here the CDR3 DNA reads TGTGCCAGCAGCCAAGGACACATTAATCAGCCCCAGCATTTT.

J is TRBJ2-5 and V is TRBV9; no definite D call. The V gene's germline CDR1 is SGDLS and CDR2 YYNGEE. V was pared by 4 bases and J by 5 bases, with 18 bases between. The CDR3 sequence is 15 residues long. CDR3 nucleotides: TGTGCCAGCAGCCCTATGCCCAACCCCCGGGAGACCCAGTACTTC. The encoded protein is CASSPMPNPRETQYF.

V is TRBV5-5 and J is TRBJ1-1, with 7 bases lining up with TRBD1. Germline V gene data show CDR1 as SGHKS and CDR2 as YYEKEE (reference sequence). The CDR3 extends over 13 amino acids. Trimming removed 3 bases from V and 5 bases from J; junction bases left unmatched: 4. The CDR3 sequence is CASSYTGETEAFF. The CDR3 coding sequence is TGTGCCAGCAGCTATACAGGGGAAACTGAAGCTTTCTTT.

The chain recombines TRBV21-1 with TRBJ1-1. TRBV21-1 is a documented pseudogene. The CDR3 runs 17 residues. CDR3 nucleotides: TGTGCCAGCAGCAAAAGTGGGGCGAGGGATATAAACACTGAAGCTTTCTTT. Protein product: CASSKSGARDINTEAFF.

The chain combines TRBV7-2 with TRBJ2-7; either TRBD1 or TRBD2 may supply D (5 bases each). CDR3 size: 14 residues. Per germline, CDR1 SGHTA and CDR2 FQGNSA. V lost 5 bases and J 2 bases, leaving 13 bases between the germline ends. CDR3 nucleotides: TGTGCCAGCAGCCCTTCAGGGAGTCCCTACGAGCAGTACTTC. This codes for CASSPSGSPYEQYF.

The chain links TRBV3-1 (or the pseudogene TRBV3-2) to TRBJ2-7; D is ambiguous. This CDR3 region has 18 residues. Trimming took 7 bases from V and 2 from J, leaving 27 bases between them. Germline V gene data show CDR1 as LGHDT and CDR2 as YNNKEL (reference sequence). The CDR3 nucleotides read TGTGCCAGCACTTTAAAAGCTCCGGATCCCGCGCTTACCTACGAGCAGTACTTC. It encodes CASTLKAPDPALTYEQYF.